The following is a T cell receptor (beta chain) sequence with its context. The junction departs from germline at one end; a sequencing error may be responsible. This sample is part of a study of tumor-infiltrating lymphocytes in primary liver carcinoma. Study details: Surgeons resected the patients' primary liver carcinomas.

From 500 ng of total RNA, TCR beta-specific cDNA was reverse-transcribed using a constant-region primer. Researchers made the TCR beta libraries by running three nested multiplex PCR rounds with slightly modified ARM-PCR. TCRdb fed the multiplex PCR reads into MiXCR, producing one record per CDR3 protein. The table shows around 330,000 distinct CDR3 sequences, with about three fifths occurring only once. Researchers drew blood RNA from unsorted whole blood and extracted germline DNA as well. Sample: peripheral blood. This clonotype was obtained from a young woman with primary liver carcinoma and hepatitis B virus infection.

CDR3: CASSLEASGTYEQDF. The CDR3 DNA reads TGTGCCAGCAGCTTAGAAGCTAGCGGCACCTACGAGCAGGACTTC. This sequence joins TRBV7-8 and TRBJ2-7, with 7 bases aligning to TRBD2. Germline lookup yields CDR1 SGHVS and CDR2 FQNEAQ. The CDR3 covers 15 residues. The full variable domain, rest sourced from reference TRBV7-8 and TRBJ2-7, is GAGVSQSPRYKVAKRGQDVALRCDPISGHVSLFWYQQALGQGPEFLTYFQNEAQLDKSGLPSDRFFAERPEGSVSTLKIQRTQQEDSAVYLCASSLEASGTYEQDFGPGTRLTVT.